One and the same sample provided the 4 T cell receptor beta chains below, sequenced in a study of blood T cell repertoires in COVID-19. Sequencing used immunoSEQ multiplex PCR; TCRdb keeps in-frame clones, though not all of them. This table has 250,000 to 300,000 clones, over 75% appearing once. The sample comprised peripheral blood. The source of these receptors is a woman in her sixties or seventies with acute or convalescent COVID-19.

The chain combines TRBV7-2 with TRBJ2-3; D gene unclear. Germline CDR1 reads SGHTA; CDR2 reads FQGNSA. The CDR3 covers 14 residues. Deletions cut 0 bases from V and 2 bases from J, with 6 bases between. DNA of the CDR3: TGTGCCAGCAGCTTAGCCCAGGTCACAGATACGCAGTATTTT. This sequence encodes CASSLAQVTDTQYF.

The rearrangement uses TRBV4-1 and TRBJ2-1; unclear D gene. This CDR3 region has 15 residues. The V and J ends lost 0 bases and 3 bases respectively, with 9 bases between them. Looked up from germline, CDR1 is MGHRA and CDR2 is YSYEKL. For the CDR3, the DNA is TGCGCCAGCAGCCAAGAAGAGAACGGCTACAATGAGCAGTTCTTC. Protein product: CASSQEENGYNEQFF.

The chain joins TRBV5-6 to TRBJ1-5; TRBD1 matches 7 bases. Germline CDR1 and CDR2: SGHDT and YYEEEE. V gave up 4 bases and J gave up 4 bases; unmatched junction bases: 5. The CDR3 extends over 14 amino acids. The CDR3 sequence: CASSQGTENQPQHF. Written as DNA, the CDR3 is TGTGCCAGCAGCCAAGGGACAGAGAATCAGCCCCAGCATTTT.

The gene calls are TRBV24-1 and TRBJ1-2; TRBD1 aligns across 7 bases. This CDR3 has 14 amino acids. Looked up from germline, CDR1 is KGHDR and CDR2 is SFDVKD. Germline trimming cut 4 bases from V and 5 bases from J; bases unmatched to any gene: 6. Here the CDR3 reads CATSDLRQGYGYTF. The DNA for the CDR3 is TGTGCCACCAGTGACCTGAGACAGGGATATGGCTACACCTTC.